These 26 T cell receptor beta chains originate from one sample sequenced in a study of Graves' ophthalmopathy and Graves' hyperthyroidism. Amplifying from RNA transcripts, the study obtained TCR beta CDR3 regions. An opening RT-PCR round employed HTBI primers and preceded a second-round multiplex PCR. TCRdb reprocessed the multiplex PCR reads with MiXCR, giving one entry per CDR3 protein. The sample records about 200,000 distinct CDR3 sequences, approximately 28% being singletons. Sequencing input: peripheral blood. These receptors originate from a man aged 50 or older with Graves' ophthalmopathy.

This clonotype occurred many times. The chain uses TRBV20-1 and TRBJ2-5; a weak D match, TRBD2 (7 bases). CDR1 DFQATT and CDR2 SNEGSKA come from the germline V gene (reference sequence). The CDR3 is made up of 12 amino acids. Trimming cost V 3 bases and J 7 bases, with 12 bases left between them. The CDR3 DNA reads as TGCAGTGCTAGCCGGGGGGCCGGGACCCAGTACTTC. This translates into CSASRGAGTQYF.

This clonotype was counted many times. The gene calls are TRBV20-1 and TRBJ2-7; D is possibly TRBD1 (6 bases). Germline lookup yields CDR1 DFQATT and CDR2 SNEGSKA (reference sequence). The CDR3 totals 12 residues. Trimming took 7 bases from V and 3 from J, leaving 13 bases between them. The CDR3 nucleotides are TGCAGTGTTGCAGGACAGAGCTACGAGCAGTACTTC. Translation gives CSVAGQSYEQYF.

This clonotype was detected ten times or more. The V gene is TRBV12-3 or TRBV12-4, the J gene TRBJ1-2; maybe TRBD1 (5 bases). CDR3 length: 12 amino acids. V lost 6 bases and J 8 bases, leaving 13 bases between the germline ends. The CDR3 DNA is TGTGCCAGCAGCCGCTACAGGATGGGCTACACCTTC. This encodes CASSRYRMGYTF.

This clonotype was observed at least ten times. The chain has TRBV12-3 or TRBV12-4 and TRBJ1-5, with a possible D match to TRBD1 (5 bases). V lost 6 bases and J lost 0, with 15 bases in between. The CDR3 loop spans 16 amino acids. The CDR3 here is CASSPTGLDSNQPQHF. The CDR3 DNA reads TGTGCCAGCAGCCCAACAGGCCTAGATAGCAATCAGCCCCAGCATTTT.

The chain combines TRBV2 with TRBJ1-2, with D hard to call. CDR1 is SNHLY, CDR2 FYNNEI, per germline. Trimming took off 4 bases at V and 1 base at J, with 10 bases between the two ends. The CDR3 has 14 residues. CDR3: CASSAGVYNYGYTF. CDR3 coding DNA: TGTGCCAGCAGTGCAGGCGTGTATAACTATGGCTACACCTTC.

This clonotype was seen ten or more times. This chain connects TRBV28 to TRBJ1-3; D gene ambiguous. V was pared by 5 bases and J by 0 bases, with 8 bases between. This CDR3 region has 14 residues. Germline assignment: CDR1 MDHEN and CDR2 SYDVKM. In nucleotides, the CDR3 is TGTGCCAGCAGTATCGAGAGCTCTGGAAACACCATATATTTT. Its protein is CASSIESSGNTIYF.

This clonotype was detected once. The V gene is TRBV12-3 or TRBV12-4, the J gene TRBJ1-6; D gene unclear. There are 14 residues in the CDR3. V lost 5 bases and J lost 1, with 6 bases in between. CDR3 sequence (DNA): TGTGCCAGCAGTCCCCAGTCCTATAATTCACCCCTCCACTTT. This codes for CASSPQSYNSPLHF.

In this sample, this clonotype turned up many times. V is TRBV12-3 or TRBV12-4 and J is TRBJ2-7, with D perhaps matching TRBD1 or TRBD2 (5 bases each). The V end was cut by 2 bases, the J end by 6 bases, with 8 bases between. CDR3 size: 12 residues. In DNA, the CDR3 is TGTGCCAGCAGTTTATGGGGGAGCGAGCAGTACTTC. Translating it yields CASSLWGSEQYF.

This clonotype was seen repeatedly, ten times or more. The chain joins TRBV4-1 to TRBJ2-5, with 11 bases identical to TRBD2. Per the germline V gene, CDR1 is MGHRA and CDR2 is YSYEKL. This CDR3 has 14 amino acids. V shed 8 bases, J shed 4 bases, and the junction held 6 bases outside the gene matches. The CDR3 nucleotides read TGCGCCAGCCGAGGCGGACTAGCGGGAGAGACCCAGTACTTC. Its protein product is CASRGGLAGETQYF.

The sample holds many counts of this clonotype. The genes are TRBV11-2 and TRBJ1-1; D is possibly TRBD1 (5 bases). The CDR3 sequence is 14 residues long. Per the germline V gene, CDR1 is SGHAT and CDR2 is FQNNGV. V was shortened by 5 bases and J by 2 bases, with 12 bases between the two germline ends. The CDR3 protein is CASSPSWGNTEAFF. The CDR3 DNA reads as TGTGCCAGCAGCCCCTCATGGGGCAACACTGAAGCTTTCTTT.

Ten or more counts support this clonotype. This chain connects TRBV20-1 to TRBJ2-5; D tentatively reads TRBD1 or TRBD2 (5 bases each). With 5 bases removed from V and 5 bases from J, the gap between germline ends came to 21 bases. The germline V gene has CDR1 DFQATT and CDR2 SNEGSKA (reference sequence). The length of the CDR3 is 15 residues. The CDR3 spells CSAADRDGTGETQYF. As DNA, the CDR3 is TGCAGTGCTGCTGACCGGGACGGGACGGGGGAGACCCAGTACTTC.

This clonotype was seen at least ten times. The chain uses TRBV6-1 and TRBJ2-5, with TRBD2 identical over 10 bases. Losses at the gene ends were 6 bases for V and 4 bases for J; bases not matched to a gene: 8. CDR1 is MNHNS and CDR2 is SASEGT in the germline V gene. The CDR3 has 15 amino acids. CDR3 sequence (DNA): TGTGCCAGCAGCACACTAGCGGGGTCCCCAGAGACCCAGTACTTC. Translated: CASSTLAGSPETQYF.

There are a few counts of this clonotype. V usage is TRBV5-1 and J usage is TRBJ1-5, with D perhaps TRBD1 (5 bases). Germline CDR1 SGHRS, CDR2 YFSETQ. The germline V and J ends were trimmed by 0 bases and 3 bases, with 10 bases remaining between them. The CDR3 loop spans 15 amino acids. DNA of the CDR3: TGCGCCAGCAGCTTGGCGGGACGGATCAATCAGCCCCAGCATTTT. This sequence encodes CASSLAGRINQPQHF.

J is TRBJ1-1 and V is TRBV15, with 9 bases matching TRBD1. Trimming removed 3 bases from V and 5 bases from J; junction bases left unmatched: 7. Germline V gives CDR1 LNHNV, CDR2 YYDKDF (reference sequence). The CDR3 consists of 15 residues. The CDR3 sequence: CATSRGAGTGTEAFF. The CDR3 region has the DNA TGTGCCACCAGCAGGGGCGCCGGGACAGGGACTGAAGCTTTCTTT.

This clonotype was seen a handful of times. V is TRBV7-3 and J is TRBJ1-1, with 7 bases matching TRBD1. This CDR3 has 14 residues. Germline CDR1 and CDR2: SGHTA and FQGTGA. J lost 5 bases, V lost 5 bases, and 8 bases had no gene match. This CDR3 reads CASSRKTGWTEAFF. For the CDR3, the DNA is TGTGCCAGCAGCAGAAAGACAGGGTGGACTGAAGCTTTCTTT.

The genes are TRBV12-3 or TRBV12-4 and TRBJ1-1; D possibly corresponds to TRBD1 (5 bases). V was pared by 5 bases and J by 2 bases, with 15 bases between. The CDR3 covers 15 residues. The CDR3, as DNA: TGTGCCAGCAGTCCCCCCCGGACACCCAACACTGAAGCTTTCTTT. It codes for CASSPPRTPNTEAFF.

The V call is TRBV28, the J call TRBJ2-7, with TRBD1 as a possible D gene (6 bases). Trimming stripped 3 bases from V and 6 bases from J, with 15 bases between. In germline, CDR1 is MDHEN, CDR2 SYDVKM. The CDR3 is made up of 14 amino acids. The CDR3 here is CASSFTPQGAEQYF. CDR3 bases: TGTGCCAGCAGTTTTACCCCACAGGGAGCCGAGCAGTACTTC.

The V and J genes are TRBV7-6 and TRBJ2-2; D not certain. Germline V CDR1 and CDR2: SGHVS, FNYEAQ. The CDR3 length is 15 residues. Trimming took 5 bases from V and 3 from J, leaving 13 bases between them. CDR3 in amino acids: CASSDGVAYTGELFF. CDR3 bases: TGTGCCAGCAGCGATGGAGTAGCTTACACCGGGGAGCTGTTTTTT.

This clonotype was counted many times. This CDR3 is CASRNQGLNTEAFF. The CDR3, as DNA: TGTGCCAGCAGGAATCAGGGGTTGAACACTGAAGCTTTCTTT. The chain is built from TRBV6-1 and TRBJ1-1; perhaps TRBD1 as D (6 bases). This CDR3 region has 14 residues. Germline V gives CDR1 MNHNS, CDR2 SASEGT. V was cut by 6 bases and J by 0 bases, with 11 bases left in between.

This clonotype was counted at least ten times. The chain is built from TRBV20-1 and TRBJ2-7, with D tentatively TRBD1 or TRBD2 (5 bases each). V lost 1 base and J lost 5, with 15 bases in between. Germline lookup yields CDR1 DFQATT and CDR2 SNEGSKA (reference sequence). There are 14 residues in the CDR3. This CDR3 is CSARALQGVHEQYF. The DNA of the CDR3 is TGCAGTGCTAGAGCACTCCAGGGAGTCCACGAGCAGTACTTC.

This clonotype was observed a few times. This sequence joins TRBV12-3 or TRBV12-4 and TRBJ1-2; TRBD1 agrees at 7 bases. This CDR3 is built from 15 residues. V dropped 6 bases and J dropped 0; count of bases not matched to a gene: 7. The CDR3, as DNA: TGTGCCAGCAGCGGGACAGATTATACTAACTATGGCTACACCTTC. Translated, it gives CASSGTDYTNYGYTF.

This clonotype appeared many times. CDR3 bases: TGCAGCGTTGAGGGCGACAGGGGCGAGCAGTACTTC. This sequence encodes CSVEGDRGEQYF. V usage is TRBV29-1 and J usage is TRBJ2-7; 8 bases align to TRBD1. CDR1 SQVTM and CDR2 ANQGSEA come from the germline V gene. CDR3 length: 12 amino acids. Losses at the gene ends were 3 bases for V and 6 bases for J; bases not matched to a gene: 4.

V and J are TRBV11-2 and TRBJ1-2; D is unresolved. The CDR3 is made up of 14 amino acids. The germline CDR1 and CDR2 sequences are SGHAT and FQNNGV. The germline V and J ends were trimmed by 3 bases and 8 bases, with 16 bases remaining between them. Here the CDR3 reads CASSLLQGYEGYTF. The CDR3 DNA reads TGTGCCAGCAGCTTGTTGCAAGGTTACGAGGGCTACACCTTC.

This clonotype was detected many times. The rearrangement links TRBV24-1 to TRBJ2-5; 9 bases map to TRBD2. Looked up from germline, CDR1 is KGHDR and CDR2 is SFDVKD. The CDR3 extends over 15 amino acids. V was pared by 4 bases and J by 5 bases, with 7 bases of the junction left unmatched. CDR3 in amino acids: CATSELGLATETQYF. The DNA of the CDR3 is TGTGCCACCAGTGAACTCGGACTAGCGACGGAGACCCAGTACTTC.

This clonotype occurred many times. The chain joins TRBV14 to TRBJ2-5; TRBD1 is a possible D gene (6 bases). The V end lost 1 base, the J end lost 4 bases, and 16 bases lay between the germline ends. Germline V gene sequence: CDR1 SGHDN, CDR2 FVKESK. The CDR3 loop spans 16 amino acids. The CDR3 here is CASSQVVGAQGETQYF. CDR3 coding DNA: TGTGCCAGCAGCCAAGTTGTGGGGGCCCAAGGAGAGACCCAGTACTTC.

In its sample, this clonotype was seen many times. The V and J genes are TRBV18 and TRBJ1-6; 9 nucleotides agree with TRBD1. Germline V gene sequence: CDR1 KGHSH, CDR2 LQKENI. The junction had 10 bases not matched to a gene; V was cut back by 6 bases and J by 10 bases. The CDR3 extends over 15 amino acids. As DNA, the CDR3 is TGTGCCAGCTCCGGCTTGGGGACAGGGTCATCACCCCTCCACTTT. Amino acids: CASSGLGTGSSPLHF.